The 6 T cell receptor beta chains below come from one sample, sequenced in a study of T cell changes during pregnancy in multiple sclerosis (dated by TCRdb to the late 2010s). The library relied on the immunoSEQ multiplex PCR assay. TCRdb mirrors the immuneACCESS table, restricted to in-frame sequences. Some clones are absent from its copies; in checked studies, under half trace to an unresolved V gene, and the reason for the others is unknown. The sample table records about 29,000 clones; approximately 90% of these occur just once. In total, the top ten clones hold about 6.8% of the sample. Sequencing was performed on CD8+ T cells from peripheral blood mononuclear cells, taken after pregnancy. The receptors come from a female donor with multiple sclerosis, enrolled in a pregnancy study.

The chain joins TRBV27 to TRBJ2-1; D may be TRBD2 (6 bases). Between the trimmed V and J ends, which lost 6 bases and 0 bases, there was a span of 15 bases. CDR1 and CDR2 (germline): MNHEY, SMNVEV (reference sequence). This CDR3 is built from 16 residues. The CDR3 protein is CASRYSGPSSYNEQFF. The CDR3 DNA reads TGTGCCAGCAGATATAGCGGACCCAGCTCCTACAATGAGCAGTTCTTC.

For the CDR3, the DNA is TGTGCCAGTAGTATAACACAGAACTACAATGAGCAGTTCTTC. This encodes CASSITQNYNEQFF. The chain has TRBV19 and TRBJ2-1; D gene uncertain. This CDR3 contains 14 residues. V was pared by 2 bases and J by 3 bases, with 8 bases between. CDR1 is LNHDA and CDR2 is SQIVND in the germline V gene (reference sequence).

The chain combines TRBV5-1 with TRBJ2-3, with TRBD1 identical over 7 bases. Germline V gene lookup returns CDR1 SGHRS and CDR2 YFSETQ. V lost 0 bases and J lost 2; bases outside the gene matches: 6. This CDR3 is 16 amino acids long. The CDR3 protein is CASSLVGDRFTDTQYF. The CDR3 nucleotides read TGCGCCAGCAGCTTGGTAGGGGACAGATTCACAGATACGCAGTATTTT.

The chain couples TRBV9 to TRBJ1-2; D perhaps matches TRBD1 (6 bases). The germline CDR1 and CDR2 sequences are SGDLS and YYNGEE. This CDR3 region has 16 residues. V was clipped by 2 bases and J by 6 bases, with 20 bases between them. The CDR3: CASSVDQGMTFDGYTF. DNA for the CDR3: TGTGCCAGCAGCGTGGACCAGGGGATGACATTCGATGGCTACACCTTC.

The chain uses TRBV27 and TRBJ2-5; 9 positions match TRBD1. The V gene end was trimmed by 0 bases and the J gene end by 5 bases; junction bases not matched to a gene: 13. CDR1 and CDR2 from the germline V gene are MNHEY and SMNVEV (reference sequence). CDR3 length equals 18 residues. In nucleotides, the CDR3 is TGTGCCAGCAGTTTATCCCAGGACAGGGGCCCTCGGTTGGAGACCCAGTACTTC. It codes for CASSLSQDRGPRLETQYF.

This chain links TRBV9 with TRBJ2-7; 7 nucleotides align to TRBD2. The germline gives CDR1 SGDLS, CDR2 YYNGEE. The CDR3 extends over 14 amino acids. The trim removed 0 bases at V and 3 bases at J, leaving 3 bases unmatched. CDR3 nucleotides: TGTGCCAGCAGCGTAGACAGCGGGGTCTACGAGCAGTACTTC. This translates into CASSVDSGVYEQYF.